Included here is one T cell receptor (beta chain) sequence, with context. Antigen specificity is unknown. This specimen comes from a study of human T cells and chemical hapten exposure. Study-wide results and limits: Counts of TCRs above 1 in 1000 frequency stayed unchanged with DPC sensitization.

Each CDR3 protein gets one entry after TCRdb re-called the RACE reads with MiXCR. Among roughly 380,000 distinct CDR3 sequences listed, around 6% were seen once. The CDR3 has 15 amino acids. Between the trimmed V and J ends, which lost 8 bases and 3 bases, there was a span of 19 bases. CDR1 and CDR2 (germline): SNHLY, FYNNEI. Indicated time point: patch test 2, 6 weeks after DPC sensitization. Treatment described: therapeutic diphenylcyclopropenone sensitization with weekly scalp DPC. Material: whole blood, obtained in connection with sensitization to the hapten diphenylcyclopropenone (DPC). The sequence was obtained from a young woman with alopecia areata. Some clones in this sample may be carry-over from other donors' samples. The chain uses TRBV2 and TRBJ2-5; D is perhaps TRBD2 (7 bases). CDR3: CASARWRGGEETQYF. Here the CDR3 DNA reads TGTGCCAGCGCCAGGTGGAGGGGGGGCGAAGAGACCCAGTACTTC.